The 29 T cell receptor beta chains given below trace back to one sample, sequenced in a study of blood T cell repertoires in COVID-19. Produced via immunoSEQ multiplex PCR; TCRdb's table is partial and in-frame only. Found here are about 100,000 clones, over 75% of them singletons; the top ten hold approximately 6%. Sequenced: peripheral blood. The receptor source for this set is a human donor in a cohort sampled during active COVID-19.

This clone was seen just once. This chain uses TRBV27 with TRBJ1-1; 7 bases line up with TRBD1. Per the germline V gene, CDR1 is MNHEY and CDR2 is SMNVEV (reference sequence). The CDR3 is 14 amino acids. Germline trimming cut 3 bases from V and 1 base from J; bases unmatched to any gene: 2. CDR3 loop: CASSLTGRNTEAFF. In DNA, the CDR3 is TGTGCCAGCAGTTTGACAGGGCGGAACACTGAAGCTTTCTTT.

This chain joins TRBV13 and TRBJ2-1, with a possible D match to TRBD2 (7 bases). CDR3 length equals 15 residues. CDR1 and CDR2 (germline): PRHDT, FYEKMQ (reference sequence). V lost 1 base and J lost 1, with 8 bases in between. The CDR3 region has the DNA TGTGCCAGCAGCTTAGAGGGGGGGTCCTACAATGAGCAGTTCTTC. Amino acid sequence: CASSLEGGSYNEQFF.

Worth noting for this clone: The sample holds other DNA sequences that translate to the same CDR3. The V and J genes are TRBV10-2 and TRBJ2-7, with 14 nucleotides matching TRBD2. This CDR3 comprises 18 residues. CDR1 is WSHSY, CDR2 SAAADI, per germline. Trimming removed 5 bases from V and 7 bases from J; junction bases left unmatched: 16. The CDR3 here is CASSPSGLAGVESNEQYF. The CDR3 region has the DNA TGCGCCAGCAGTCCCTCGGGACTAGCGGGAGTCGAGAGTAATGAGCAGTACTTC.

For the CDR3, the DNA is TGCGCCAGCAGCCAAGGGGGGGGACAGGGGCGCAATGAGCAGTTCTTC. Its protein product is CASSQGGGQGRNEQFF. J is TRBJ2-1 and V is TRBV4-3, with 10 bases lining up with TRBD1. This CDR3 has 16 residues. V shed 1 base, J shed 6 bases, and the junction held 6 bases outside the gene matches. CDR1 is LGHNA, CDR2 YSLEER, per germline.

The rearrangement uses TRBV3-1 (or the pseudogene TRBV3-2) and TRBJ2-3; 8 positions agree with TRBD2. V was clipped by 4 bases and J by 2 bases; unmatched bases: 11. This CDR3 comprises 17 residues. Germline V gene sequence: CDR1 LGHDT, CDR2 YNNKEL (reference sequence). CDR3 bases: TGTGCCAGCAGCCCCCCCACGGCGGGAGGATTCACAGATACGCAGTATTTT. Protein sequence: CASSPPTAGGFTDTQYF.

The chain carries TRBV27 and TRBJ2-7; 10 bases are a match to TRBD2. The CDR3 length is 14 residues. In germline, CDR1 is MNHEY, CDR2 SMNVEV (reference sequence). V shed 6 bases and J 2 bases; nucleotides not matched to a gene: 4. The CDR3 protein is CASRERGGTYEQYF. The DNA for the CDR3 is TGTGCCAGCAGAGAGCGGGGGGGGACCTACGAGCAGTACTTC.

The V and J genes are TRBV13 and TRBJ2-1, with 10 bases fitting TRBD1. Trimming took 4 bases from V and 6 from J; bases not matched to a gene: 9. This CDR3 is built from 16 residues. Per germline, CDR1 PRHDT and CDR2 FYEKMQ (reference sequence). CDR3 residues: CASSSQDRGIGNEQFF. The CDR3 region has the DNA TGTGCCAGCAGCTCCCAGGACAGGGGGATTGGCAATGAGCAGTTCTTC.

This chain uses TRBV7-2 with TRBJ1-4; weak D call: TRBD1 (5 bases). V lost 1 base to trimming and J lost 8 bases, with 5 bases between them. The CDR3 contains 12 residues. Germline CDR1 SGHTA, CDR2 FQGNSA. The CDR3 is CASSLGGEKLFF. CDR3 bases: TGTGCCAGCAGCTTAGGGGGCGAAAAACTGTTTTTT.

This chain joins TRBV27 and TRBJ2-1, with 8 bases fitting TRBD1. Germline-derived CDR1 and CDR2 are MNHEY and SMNVEV (reference sequence). J gave up 6 bases and V 3 bases, and 1 base lay outside the gene matches. The CDR3 covers 13 residues. The CDR3 protein is CASSFDRGNEQFF. The CDR3 nucleotides read TGTGCCAGCAGTTTCGACAGGGGCAATGAGCAGTTCTTC.

The table lists this clone with a count of one. The chain is built from TRBV15 and TRBJ1-4, with D hard to call. The CDR3 is 12 residues long. Germline-derived CDR1 and CDR2 are LNHNV and YYDKDF (reference sequence). Trimming stripped 5 bases from V and 8 bases from J, with 9 bases between. This CDR3 is CATSSSVEKLFF. The CDR3 region has the DNA TGTGCCACCAGCTCCTCCGTGGAAAAACTGTTTTTT.

This rearrangement joins TRBV7-9 to TRBJ2-3; no firm D call. This CDR3 region has 12 residues. CDR1 SEHNR and CDR2 FQNEAQ come from the germline V gene (reference sequence). V shed 5 bases and J shed 6 bases, with 9 bases lying between them. CDR3 loop: CASSPTSDTQYF. The CDR3 region has the DNA TGTGCCAGCAGCCCCACAAGTGATACGCAGTATTTT.

The genes are TRBV12-5 and TRBJ2-1, with a possible D match to TRBD2 (6 bases). V lost 6 bases to trimming and J lost 8 bases, with 14 bases between them. There are 13 residues in the CDR3. Germline V gene data show CDR1 as LGHNT and CDR2 as FRNRAP. CDR3 sequence: CASGEGARDEQFF. The CDR3 nucleotides read TGTGCTAGTGGGGAGGGCGCCCGAGATGAGCAGTTCTTC. The entire variable domain, with the rest obtained from reference TRBV12-5 and TRBJ2-1, is as follows: DARVTQTPRHKVTEMGQEVTMRCQPILGHNTVFWYRQTMMQGLELLAYFRNRAPLDDSGMPKDRFSAEMPDATLATLKIQPSEPRDSAVYFCASGEGARDEQFFGPGTRLTVL.

The chain joins TRBV19 to TRBJ2-7; 8 bases align to TRBD1. This CDR3 has 13 residues. The V gene end was trimmed by 6 bases and the J gene end by 5 bases; junction bases not matched to a gene: 6. CDR1 LNHDA and CDR2 SQIVND come from the germline V gene (reference sequence). The CDR3 nucleotides read TGTGCCAGTAGGGGCCAGGGGGCCCACGAGCAGTACTTC. This translates into CASRGQGAHEQYF.

The chain joins TRBV29-1 to TRBJ2-1, with D maybe TRBD2 (5 bases). V was pared by 3 bases and J by 0 bases, with 15 bases between. CDR1 SQVTM and CDR2 ANQGSEA come from the germline V gene. This CDR3 comprises 16 residues. CDR3: CSVDGSLGSSYNEQFF. CDR3 nucleotides: TGCAGCGTTGACGGCAGTCTGGGGAGCTCCTACAATGAGCAGTTCTTC.

The rearrangement joins TRBV9 to TRBJ1-2; maybe TRBD1 (5 bases). This CDR3 comprises 18 residues. Trimming cost V 0 bases and J 5 bases, with 23 bases left between them. Germline V gives CDR1 SGDLS, CDR2 YYNGEE. The CDR3 region has the DNA TGTGCCAGCAGCGTAGACCCGGACAAACCCCTTTTTGGGTATGGCTACACCTTC. Translating gives CASSVDPDKPLFGYGYTF.

DNA for the CDR3: TGCGCCAGCAGCCAGGAGTTCCGACTGGACAGGGTTAATGAGCAGTTCTTC. It specifies CASSQEFRLDRVNEQFF. The gene calls are TRBV4-3 and TRBJ2-1; 8 bases agree with TRBD1. Germline V gene data show CDR1 as LGHNA and CDR2 as YSLEER. This CDR3 comprises 17 residues. Unmatched junction bases numbered 14, after V lost 3 bases and J lost 7 bases.

V usage is TRBV27 and J usage is TRBJ1-1, with 8 bases fitting TRBD1. The CDR3 is 16 residues long. Germline loops: CDR1 MNHEY, CDR2 SMNVEV (reference sequence). The J segment lost 3 bases and the V segment lost 0 bases, leaving 6 bases of the junction unmatched. The CDR3 bases are TGTGCCAGCAGTTTATCGTGGACAGGGTACTACACTGAAGCTTTCTTT. It encodes CASSLSWTGYYTEAFF.

The chain uses TRBV6-2 or TRBV6-3 and TRBJ2-3; 7 nucleotides align to TRBD2. The CDR3 sequence is 16 residues long. The V and J ends lost 2 bases and 2 bases, in that order; junction bases with no gene match: 7. CDR1 is MNHEY and CDR2 is SVGEGT in the germline V gene. The CDR3 sequence is CASSYGERDLTDTQYF. In DNA, the CDR3 is TGTGCCAGCAGTTACGGGGAGCGGGACCTCACAGATACGCAGTATTTT.

The rearrangement uses TRBV13 and TRBJ1-5; maybe TRBD1 (5 bases). V gave up 0 bases and J gave up 5 bases, with 11 bases separating them. The CDR3 sequence is 15 residues long. CDR1 is PRHDT, CDR2 FYEKMQ, per germline (reference sequence). CDR3 in DNA: TGTGCCAGCAGCTTAGGCCTGGGGGGGGATCAGCCCCAGCATTTT. Protein: CASSLGLGGDQPQHF.

The chain combines TRBV18 with TRBJ1-3, with 12 bases lining up with TRBD1. Germline lookup yields CDR1 KGHSH and CDR2 LQKENI. The CDR3 loop spans 15 amino acids. V was pared by 4 bases and J by 8 bases, with 6 bases of the junction left unmatched. In DNA, the CDR3 is TGTGCCAGCTCACGGGACAGGGGGCTGCCGGACACCATATATTTT. Translated, it gives CASSRDRGLPDTIYF.

The chain joins TRBV4-3 to TRBJ2-7; a weak D match, TRBD1 (7 bases). Germline CDR1 is LGHNA and CDR2 is YSLEER. This CDR3 region has 15 residues. V gave up 1 base and J gave up 3 bases, with 13 bases separating them. The CDR3 DNA is TGCGCCAGCAGCCAAGCTCCCCAGGGGGGCTACGAGCAGTACTTC. Protein product: CASSQAPQGGYEQYF.

Written as DNA, the CDR3 is TGTGCCAGCAGCTTAGATAGTCTGGAGTTCGCCTACGAGCAGTACTTC. Translation: CASSLDSLEFAYEQYF. The chain links TRBV7-2 to TRBJ2-7; D uncertain. This CDR3 has 16 amino acids. Looked up from germline, CDR1 is SGHTA and CDR2 is FQGNSA. With 1 base removed from V and 2 bases from J, the gap between germline ends came to 15 bases.

DNA of the CDR3: TGTGCCAGCAGGCGTTCTAGCGGGGGCCAGAGGCCCTACAATGAGCAGTTCTTC. It codes for CASRRSSGGQRPYNEQFF. This chain connects TRBV7-2 to TRBJ2-1; the match to TRBD2 covers 10 bases. After removal of 6 bases from V and 2 bases from J, the junction contained 13 bases not matched to a gene. The CDR3 totals 18 residues. Germline assignment: CDR1 SGHTA and CDR2 FQGNSA.

V is TRBV19 and J is TRBJ1-5; D is undetermined. The CDR3 has 14 amino acids. V dropped 3 bases and J dropped 0 bases, with 6 bases sitting between them. Germline V gives CDR1 LNHDA, CDR2 SQIVND (reference sequence). The CDR3 protein is CASSMRDSNQPQHF. In DNA form, the CDR3 reads TGTGCCAGTAGTATGAGGGATAGCAATCAGCCCCAGCATTTT.

This clone was recorded a few times. This rearrangement joins TRBV9 to TRBJ1-5; 8 positions agree with TRBD1. With 3 bases clipped from V and 5 bases from J, the junction kept 4 bases outside the gene matches. Germline lookup yields CDR1 SGDLS and CDR2 YYNGEE. This CDR3 region has 14 residues. CDR3 region: CASSGGTGHQPQHF. The CDR3 DNA reads TGTGCCAGCAGCGGGGGGACAGGTCATCAGCCCCAGCATTTT. The full variable domain, completed using reference TRBV9 and TRBJ1-5, is DSGVTQTPKHLITATGQRVTLRCSPRSGDLSVYWYQQSLDQGLQFLIQYYNGEERAKGNILERFSAQQFPDLHSELNLSSLELGDSALYFCASSGGTGHQPQHFGDGTRLSIL.

This chain links TRBV5-1 with TRBJ2-7; the match to TRBD1 covers 7 bases. Germline CDR1 is SGHRS and CDR2 is YFSETQ. V gave up 3 bases and J gave up 3 bases; unmatched junction bases: 9. The CDR3 runs to 15 residues. CDR3 protein: CASSSVPGQNYEQYF. DNA for the CDR3: TGCGCCAGCAGCTCGGTTCCGGGACAGAACTACGAGCAGTACTTC.

The chain joins TRBV5-1 to TRBJ2-1; TRBD2 matches 13 bases. J lost 12 bases, V lost 0 bases, and 6 bases had no gene match. The CDR3 totals 15 residues. CDR1 and CDR2 (germline): SGHRS, YFSETQ. The chain's CDR3 is CASSLAGLAGDWQFF. The DNA of the CDR3 is TGCGCCAGCAGCTTGGCAGGACTAGCGGGAGATTGGCAGTTCTTC.

V and J are TRBV13 and TRBJ2-7; 7 bases align to TRBD2. Germline CDR1 and CDR2: PRHDT and FYEKMQ (reference sequence). The CDR3 has 16 amino acids. After removal of 5 bases from V and 3 bases from J, the junction contained 13 bases not matched to a gene. The CDR3 is CASSQPGGSGVYEQYF. The CDR3 DNA reads as TGTGCCAGCAGCCAGCCGGGGGGATCGGGCGTCTACGAGCAGTACTTC.

The chain employs TRBV7-2 and TRBJ2-3; 8 bases fit TRBD2. Trimming took 3 bases from V and 3 from J; bases not matched to a gene: 8. There are 16 residues in the CDR3. Germline CDR1 SGHTA, CDR2 FQGNSA. The CDR3 bases are TGTGCCAGCAGCTTGGGGAATGGCGGGGGGACAGATACGCAGTATTTT. This sequence encodes CASSLGNGGGTDTQYF.